This TCR beta chain was recovered during a study of blood T cell repertoires in COVID-19. Turning to the study itself: The analysed material was cDNA or gDNA that came from T cells, B-cell-depleted T cells, or PBMCs.

As originally analysed: Estimation of nucleated cell counts was performed using reference gene primer amplification. Produced via immunoSEQ multiplex PCR; TCRdb's table is partial and in-frame only. The D gene and trimming were derived from the DNA, and the V and J assignments and clone size from that table. The table includes about 140,000 clones, about four fifths detected once. From germline, CDR1 is SGHAT and CDR2 FQNNGV. The CDR3 runs 14 residues. V shed 8 bases and J shed 6 bases, with 16 bases lying between them. Sequenced sample: peripheral blood. The source of this sequence is a human donor in a cohort sampled during active COVID-19. The rearrangement joins TRBV11-2 to TRBJ2-2, with a weak D call TRBD2 (7 bases). CDR3 sequence reads: CASLGGLLAGELFF. CDR3 nucleotide sequence: TGTGCCAGCTTGGGGGGGCTCTTGGCCGGGGAGCTGTTTTTT.